A single sample is the source of the 8 T cell receptor beta chains below, sequenced in a study of blood T cell repertoires in COVID-19. Libraries were prepared by immunoSEQ multiplex PCR; TCRdb keeps only in-frame clonotypes and omits some of them. The sample consists of 250,000 to 350,000 clones, roughly 85% of them appearing once. The specimen sequenced was PBMCs or T cells enriched from blood (not recorded which). The receptors were sampled from a woman aged 25 to 39 who had recovered from COVID-19.

The V gene is TRBV28, the J gene TRBJ1-4, with D perhaps matching TRBD1 (5 bases). The germline V gene encodes CDR1 MDHEN and CDR2 SYDVKM. The CDR3 totals 17 residues. V lost 3 bases to trimming and J lost 8 bases, with 22 bases between them. The DNA for the CDR3 is TGTGCCAGCAGTTTTCATCCGTATCTAGACAGACAAGAAAAACTGTTTTTT. Its protein product is CASSFHPYLDRQEKLFF.

CDR3 residues: CASSQEAGPSYEQYF. The CDR3, as DNA: TGCGCCAGCAGCCAGGAAGCGGGTCCGTCCTACGAGCAGTACTTC. The chain links TRBV4-1 to TRBJ2-7; a possible D gene is TRBD2 (6 bases). This CDR3 comprises 15 residues. The germline V and J ends were trimmed by 3 bases and 1 base, with 13 bases remaining between them. Per the germline V gene, CDR1 is MGHRA and CDR2 is YSYEKL.

This sequence joins TRBV2 and TRBJ1-5; tentative D call: TRBD1 (5 bases). The CDR3 contains 15 residues. Germline V gene sequence: CDR1 SNHLY, CDR2 FYNNEI. Trimming left V 3 bases short and J 7 bases short, with 16 bases between. This chain's CDR3 is CASSEDQGGRQPQHF. DNA for the CDR3: TGTGCCAGCAGTGAGGATCAGGGCGGTCGACAGCCCCAGCATTTT.

The V and J genes are TRBV11-2 and TRBJ1-3; TRBD1 might be the D (5 bases). Germline V CDR1 and CDR2: SGHAT, FQNNGV. This CDR3 comprises 18 residues. Trimming took off 0 bases at V and 0 bases at J, with 15 bases between the two ends. DNA for the CDR3: TGTGCCAGCAGCTTAGAACCGGACACCGGATACTCTGGAAACACCATATATTTT. Amino acids: CASSLEPDTGYSGNTIYF.

V usage is TRBV11-2 and J usage is TRBJ2-3, with D perhaps matching TRBD2 (5 bases). The germline V and J ends were trimmed by 1 base and 2 bases, with 13 bases remaining between them. The CDR3 covers 16 residues. The germline V gene encodes CDR1 SGHAT and CDR2 FQNNGV. CDR3 coding DNA: TGTGCCAGCAGCTTAGGTCCCGGGGTAGTCACAGATACGCAGTATTTT. Translation: CASSLGPGVVTDTQYF.

The chain uses TRBV28 and TRBJ2-6, with D perhaps matching TRBD1 (5 bases). Germline V CDR1 and CDR2: MDHEN, SYDVKM. V lost 5 bases, J lost 1 base, and 9 bases lay in between. The CDR3 is 15 residues long. The CDR3 DNA is TGTGCCAGCAGTGATCAGGGTTCTGGGGCCAACGTCCTGACTTTC. It is translated as CASSDQGSGANVLTF. Using reference TRBV28 and TRBJ2-6 for the parts outside the CDR3, the full variable domain is DVKVTQSSRYLVKRTGEKVFLECVQDMDHENMFWYRQDPGLGLRLIYFSYDVKMKEKGDIPEGYSVSREKKERFSLILESASTNQTSMYLCASSDQGSGANVLTFGAGSRLTVL.

The genes are TRBV15 and TRBJ1-4, with D maybe TRBD1 (5 bases). The CDR3 is 15 residues long. Germline CDR1 and CDR2: LNHNV and YYDKDF (reference sequence). V lost 3 bases to trimming and J lost 1 base, with 9 bases between them. This chain's CDR3 is CATSSEGLTNEKLFF. CDR3 sequence (DNA): TGTGCCACCAGCAGCGAGGGACTAACTAATGAAAAACTGTTTTTT.

The chain joins TRBV2 to TRBJ1-1; D unresolved. The germline CDR1 and CDR2 sequences are SNHLY and FYNNEI. Between the trimmed V and J ends, which lost 3 bases and 6 bases, there was a span of 5 bases. The CDR3 has 11 residues. CDR3 DNA sequence: TGTGCCAGCAGTGACGGTCCTGAAGCTTTCTTT. Translated, it gives CASSDGPEAFF.